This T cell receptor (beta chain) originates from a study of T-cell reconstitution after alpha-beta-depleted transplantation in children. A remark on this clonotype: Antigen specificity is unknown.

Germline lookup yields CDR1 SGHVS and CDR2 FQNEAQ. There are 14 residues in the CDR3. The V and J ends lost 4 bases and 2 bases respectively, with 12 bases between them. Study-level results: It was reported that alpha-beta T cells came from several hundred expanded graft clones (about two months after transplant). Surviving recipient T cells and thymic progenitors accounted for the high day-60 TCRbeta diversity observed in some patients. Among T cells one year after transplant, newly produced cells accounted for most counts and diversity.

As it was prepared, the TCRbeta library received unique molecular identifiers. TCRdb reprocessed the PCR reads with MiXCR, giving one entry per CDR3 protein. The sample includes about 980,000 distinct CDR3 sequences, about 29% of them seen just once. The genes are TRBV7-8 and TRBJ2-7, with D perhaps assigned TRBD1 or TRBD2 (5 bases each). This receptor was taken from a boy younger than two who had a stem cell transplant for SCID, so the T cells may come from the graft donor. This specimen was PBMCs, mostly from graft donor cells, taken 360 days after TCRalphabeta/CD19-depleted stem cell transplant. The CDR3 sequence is CASSYWGSAYEQYF. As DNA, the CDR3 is TGTGCCAGCAGCTACTGGGGGTCCGCCTACGAGCAGTACTTC.